This T cell receptor (beta chain) is drawn from a study of regulatory T cells in long-lasting Graves disease. Study context: Persistence in Graves' disease required over 5 years of antithyroid drugs plus positive TSH receptor antibodies.

Between the trimmed V and J ends, which lost 5 bases and 1 base, there was a span of 9 bases. The CDR3 has 14 residues. From germline, CDR1 is LNHDA and CDR2 SQIVND (reference sequence). Broader study findings: Fewer public clonotypes were shared by new patients (around 960) than by persistent patients (about 2,800).

Combining iRepertoire HTBI primers with Arm-PCR of CDR3 regions, the authors built TCR beta libraries. TCRdb used MiXCR to reprocess the multiplex PCR reads, holding one entry per CDR3 protein. This sample has around 430,000 distinct CDR3 sequences, with approximately 23% found just once. Time point meaning: persistent/refractory GD, antithyroid drugs over 5 years with positive TRAb. Extracted RNA from PBMCs served as the source of the TCR library. As to this clonotype: Its antigen is currently unknown.

The sequence was collected from a female donor with Graves disease. This chain joins TRBV19 and TRBJ2-4; D uncertain. This material consisted of peripheral blood mononuclear cells (PBMCs), taken when the disease was refractory, from a patient treated with antithyroid drugs. In nucleotides, the CDR3 is TGTGCCAGTAGTGGTGTCTTTGCCAAAAACATTCAGTACTTC. Amino acid sequence: CASSGVFAKNIQYF.